The rows below give T cell receptor beta chains drawn from one sample of a study of shared T cell receptors in the human thymus. Data came from immunoSEQ multiplex PCR; TCRdb stores just in-frame clones and leaves some out. The sample consists of roughly 660,000 clones, approximately 90% of them appearing once. A further study also used this sample, focusing on human thymus T cells.

The sample consisted of thymocytes. The receptors here all came from a boy less than two years old with a congenital heart defect. CDR3s include the opening cysteine and the closing phenylalanine or tryptophan. The order of the fields is V gene, J gene, D gene, clone size, CDR3 DNA, CDR3 protein. A D gene is named only where the DNA matches it firmly. Rows may omit the clone size; those that give it use once, few, many or a size class.

v_call: TRBV4-1
j_call: TRBJ1-1
d_call: .
clone_size: .
cdr3_nt: TGCGCCAGCAGCCACCCCTCGGGAGACTCTGAAGCTTTCTTT
cdr3_aa: CASSHPSGDSEAFF

v_call: TRBV5-1
j_call: TRBJ2-3
d_call: .
clone_size: .
cdr3_nt: TGCGCCAGCAGCTCCCCGCGGGGGCATGCTACAGATACGCAGTATTTT
cdr3_aa: CASSSPRGHATDTQYF

v_call: TRBV15
j_call: TRBJ2-4
d_call: .
clone_size: .
cdr3_nt: TGTGCCACCAGCAGAGAAGCGGCGCAAAAGGAGGTTCAGTACTTC
cdr3_aa: CATSREAAQKEVQYF

v_call: TRBV19
j_call: TRBJ2-5
d_call: .
clone_size: .
cdr3_nt: TGTGCCAGTAGTAGAACCAGGACTCTTAGCCGGGAGACCCAGTACTTC
cdr3_aa: CASSRTRTLSRETQYF

v_call: TRBV6-5
j_call: TRBJ2-7
d_call: .
clone_size: .
cdr3_nt: TGTGCCAGCAGTAAGAACAGGTACGAGCAGTACTTC
cdr3_aa: CASSKNRYEQYF

v_call: TRBV5-4
j_call: TRBJ1-4
d_call: TRBD1
clone_size: .
cdr3_nt: TGTGCCAGCAGCTTCCACACAGGGGGCCTTAATGAAAAACTGTTTTTT
cdr3_aa: CASSFHTGGLNEKLFF

v_call: TRBV18
j_call: TRBJ2-5
d_call: TRBD1
clone_size: .
cdr3_nt: TGTGCCAGCTCACCAACCCCCCCGTACAGGGGGAAGAAGACCCAGTACTTC
cdr3_aa: CASSPTPPYRGKKTQYF

v_call: TRBV6-4
j_call: TRBJ2-1
d_call: .
clone_size: once
cdr3_nt: TGTGCCAGCAGTGAGGGGGCCCCGAGTGAGCAGTTCTTC
cdr3_aa: CASSEGAPSEQFF

v_call: TRBV28
j_call: TRBJ2-7
d_call: TRBD2
clone_size: .
cdr3_nt: TGTGCCAGCAGGGGACTAGCGGGAGGCGCCGAGCAGTACTTC
cdr3_aa: CASRGLAGGAEQYF

v_call: TRBV4-2
j_call: TRBJ1-2
d_call: .
clone_size: .
cdr3_nt: TGTGCCAGCAGCCAAGAAGGGGGGGTTTCCTATGGCTACACCTTC
cdr3_aa: CASSQEGGVSYGYTF

v_call: TRBV11-3
j_call: TRBJ2-2
d_call: .
clone_size: .
cdr3_nt: TGTGCCAGCAGCGCCCGACCTGGCGGGACAGTATACACCGGGGAGCTGTTTTTT
cdr3_aa: CASSARPGGTVYTGELFF

v_call: TRBV29-1
j_call: TRBJ1-1
d_call: .
clone_size: .
cdr3_nt: TGCAGCGTTGATGGAGATTGGACTGAAGCTTTCTTT
cdr3_aa: CSVDGDWTEAFF

v_call: TRBV25-1
j_call: TRBJ2-7
d_call: .
clone_size: few
cdr3_nt: TGTGCCAGCAGTGAATACCGGACGGAGGGCTACGAGCAGTACTTC
cdr3_aa: CASSEYRTEGYEQYF

v_call: TRBV28
j_call: TRBJ2-7
d_call: .
clone_size: .
cdr3_nt: TGTGCCAGCAGTTTAAAACCGGGACACGCTCTATACTACGAGCAGTACTTC
cdr3_aa: CASSLKPGHALYYEQYF

v_call: TRBV30
j_call: TRBJ1-5
d_call: TRBD1
clone_size: .
cdr3_nt: TGTGCCTGGAGTACCGACAGGGGCCCCAATCAGCCCCAGCATTTT
cdr3_aa: CAWSTDRGPNQPQHF

v_call: TRBV5-1
j_call: TRBJ2-7
d_call: TRBD1
clone_size: .
cdr3_nt: TGCGCCAGCAGCACCGGACAGGGGGGGGCTGTCATGCCCTACGAGCAGTACTTC
cdr3_aa: CASSTGQGGAVMPYEQYF

v_call: TRBV6-6
j_call: TRBJ2-1
d_call: TRBD2
clone_size: .
cdr3_nt: TGTGCCAGCAGTTACACTTGCGGGAGGTCGTATGAGCAGTTCTTC
cdr3_aa: CASSYTCGRSYEQFF

v_call: TRBV6-5
j_call: TRBJ2-1
d_call: .
clone_size: .
cdr3_nt: TGTGCCAGCAGTCCTAGGGGTGCGAGTTCCGATGAGCAGTTCTTC
cdr3_aa: CASSPRGASSDEQFF

v_call: TRBV27
j_call: TRBJ2-7
d_call: .
clone_size: .
cdr3_nt: TGTGCCAGCAGTTTCTCGAGGGGGTCCAACGAGCAGTACTTC
cdr3_aa: CASSFSRGSNEQYF

v_call: TRBV15
j_call: TRBJ2-7
d_call: TRBD2
clone_size: .
cdr3_nt: TGTGCCACCAGCAGAGGGGAGCGGGAGGGCTATCGCTACGAGCAGTACTTC
cdr3_aa: CATSRGEREGYRYEQYF

v_call: TRBV11-3
j_call: TRBJ2-7
d_call: .
clone_size: .
cdr3_nt: TGTGCCAGCAGCTTAACGAGGGCCAGGTCCTACGAGCAGTACTTC
cdr3_aa: CASSLTRARSYEQYF

v_call: TRBV5-6
j_call: TRBJ2-1
d_call: .
clone_size: .
cdr3_nt: TGTGCCAGCAGCTTGGGGGGGGTCGTGGACTACAATGAGCAGTTCTTC
cdr3_aa: CASSLGGVVDYNEQFF

v_call: TRBV6-1
j_call: TRBJ1-5
d_call: .
clone_size: .
cdr3_nt: TGTGCCAGCAGTGAAGCGCCCGGGTTAGGAGATCAGCCCCAGCATTTT
cdr3_aa: CASSEAPGLGDQPQHF

v_call: TRBV7-2
j_call: TRBJ2-2
d_call: .
clone_size: .
cdr3_nt: TGTGCCAGCAGCCCCACCGACGGGACTTCCTGGGACACCGGGGAGCTGTTTTTT
cdr3_aa: CASSPTDGTSWDTGELFF

v_call: TRBV14
j_call: TRBJ2-1
d_call: .
clone_size: once
cdr3_nt: TGTGCCAGCAGCGCGAGGACCCAGGGCTACAATGAGCAGTTCTTC
cdr3_aa: CASSARTQGYNEQFF

v_call: TRBV6-4
j_call: TRBJ2-3
d_call: .
clone_size: .
cdr3_nt: TGTGCCAGCAGTGTTGGGGCTAGCGGCACAGATACGCAGTATTTT
cdr3_aa: CASSVGASGTDTQYF

v_call: TRBV15
j_call: TRBJ1-4
d_call: .
clone_size: .
cdr3_nt: TGTGCCACCAGCATACAGGGTTGGGATGAAAAACTGTTTTTT
cdr3_aa: CATSIQGWDEKLFF

v_call: TRBV7-2
j_call: TRBJ2-5
d_call: .
clone_size: .
cdr3_nt: TGTGCCAGCAGCACCCGAAGGGGTGGGGAAGAGACCCAGTACTTC
cdr3_aa: CASSTRRGGEETQYF

v_call: TRBV4-3
j_call: TRBJ2-1
d_call: TRBD2
clone_size: .
cdr3_nt: TGCGCCAGCAGCCAAGCCTTCATCGGGAGGGGTGAGCAGTTCTTC
cdr3_aa: CASSQAFIGRGEQFF

v_call: TRBV4-3
j_call: TRBJ1-1
d_call: .
clone_size: once
cdr3_nt: TGCGCCAGCAGCCCGGGGGGTGCTGAAGCTTTCTTT
cdr3_aa: CASSPGGAEAFF

v_call: TRBV9
j_call: TRBJ2-2
d_call: TRBD2
clone_size: .
cdr3_nt: TGTGCCAGCAGCCCCCGCGGGACTAGCGGGAGACGGGTCACCGGGGAGCTGTTTTTT
cdr3_aa: CASSPRGTSGRRVTGELFF

v_call: TRBV6-5
j_call: TRBJ2-3
d_call: TRBD2
clone_size: .
cdr3_nt: TGTGCCAGCAGTTACCAAGCGGGAGGGACAGATACGCAGTATTTT
cdr3_aa: CASSYQAGGTDTQYF

v_call: TRBV6-5
j_call: TRBJ2-7
d_call: TRBD1
clone_size: .
cdr3_nt: TGTGCCAGCAGTCCCGGACAGGGGGCTAAAGAGCAGTACTTC
cdr3_aa: CASSPGQGAKEQYF

v_call: TRBV7-2
j_call: TRBJ2-7
d_call: TRBD2
clone_size: few
cdr3_nt: TGTGCCAGCAGCCGAGACCTAGCGGAGACCTACGAGCAGTACTTC
cdr3_aa: CASSRDLAETYEQYF

v_call: TRBV12-5
j_call: TRBJ1-5
d_call: .
clone_size: .
cdr3_nt: TGTGCTAGTGCCATGACAGATAATCAGCCCCAGCATTTT
cdr3_aa: CASAMTDNQPQHF

v_call: TRBV27
j_call: TRBJ1-2
d_call: .
clone_size: few
cdr3_nt: TGTGCCAGCAGTACTCTCCGGGGAAGTAGCTATGGCTACACCTTC
cdr3_aa: CASSTLRGSSYGYTF

v_call: TRBV6-5
j_call: TRBJ2-3
d_call: .
clone_size: once
cdr3_nt: TGTGCCAGCAGTTCAACAGGGGAGGTTGCAGATACGCAGTATTTT
cdr3_aa: CASSSTGEVADTQYF

v_call: TRBV4-2
j_call: TRBJ2-3
d_call: TRBD2
clone_size: few
cdr3_nt: TGTGCCAGCAGCCAACCCCGACTAGCGGGAGAAAAAGATACGCAGTATTTT
cdr3_aa: CASSQPRLAGEKDTQYF

v_call: TRBV4-3
j_call: TRBJ2-7
d_call: .
clone_size: .
cdr3_nt: TGCGCCAGCAGCCAAGATGTCGGAGGAGGGAGCTCCTACGAGCAGTACTTC
cdr3_aa: CASSQDVGGGSSYEQYF

v_call: TRBV7-9
j_call: TRBJ2-2
d_call: TRBD2
clone_size: .
cdr3_nt: TGTGCCAGCAGCTTACGACTAGCGGTTATCACCGGGGAGCTGTTTTTT
cdr3_aa: CASSLRLAVITGELFF

v_call: TRBV27
j_call: TRBJ2-1
d_call: TRBD1
clone_size: .
cdr3_nt: TGTGCCAGCAGTTTAGAGGGCAGGGGGAGCGATCGGGCCAGGGACAATGAGCAGTTCTTC
cdr3_aa: CASSLEGRGSDRARDNEQFF

v_call: TRBV5-4
j_call: TRBJ2-3
d_call: TRBD2
clone_size: .
cdr3_nt: TGTGCCAGCAGCGGGGTACTAGCGGGAGGGCCCGGGACAGATACGCAGTATTTT
cdr3_aa: CASSGVLAGGPGTDTQYF

v_call: TRBV10-3
j_call: TRBJ2-7
d_call: .
clone_size: .
cdr3_nt: TGTGCCATCAGCCCCGTGGCGGAGTCCCCCGAGCAGTACTTC
cdr3_aa: CAISPVAESPEQYF

v_call: TRBV5-8
j_call: TRBJ2-5
d_call: .
clone_size: .
cdr3_nt: TGTGCCAGCAGCTTGGCGTCAGGCGGGAACTTC
cdr3_aa: CASSLASGGNF

v_call: TRBV21-1
j_call: TRBJ1-3
d_call: .
clone_size: .
cdr3_nt: TGTGCCAGCAGCAAAGGGCGAGGCTCTGGAAACACCATATATTTT
cdr3_aa: CASSKGRGSGNTIYF

v_call: TRBV7-7
j_call: TRBJ2-3
d_call: TRBD1
clone_size: .
cdr3_nt: TGTGCTAGCAGCTTAGCACCGAACAGGGGGCCCCGGTATACGCAGTATTTT
cdr3_aa: CASSLAPNRGPRYTQYF

v_call: TRBV7-2
j_call: TRBJ1-5
d_call: .
clone_size: .
cdr3_nt: TGTGCCAGCAGCTTAGAGGGGGACGGTAGCAATCAGCCCCAGCATTTT
cdr3_aa: CASSLEGDGSNQPQHF

v_call: TRBV18
j_call: TRBJ2-1
d_call: .
clone_size: .
cdr3_nt: TGTGCCAGCTCACCACTTCACTACTCCTACAATGAGCAGTTCTTC
cdr3_aa: CASSPLHYSYNEQFF

v_call: TRBV28
j_call: TRBJ2-7
d_call: TRBD2
clone_size: .
cdr3_nt: TGTGCCAGCAGCCTAGGACGGGGTAGCGGGAGGGAGGAATCTCATTACGAGCAGTACTTC
cdr3_aa: CASSLGRGSGREESHYEQYF

v_call: TRBV5-4
j_call: TRBJ2-1
d_call: TRBD2
clone_size: .
cdr3_nt: TGTGCCAGCAGCTTGGTTCTAGCGGAGGTCCTCGGAAGATCCTACAATGAGCAGTTCTTC
cdr3_aa: CASSLVLAEVLGRSYNEQFF

v_call: TRBV14
j_call: TRBJ2-5
d_call: TRBD1
clone_size: .
cdr3_nt: TGTGCCAGCAGCCTCCGGACAGGGTGGGAGACCCAGTACTTC
cdr3_aa: CASSLRTGWETQYF

v_call: TRBV11-1
j_call: TRBJ2-7
d_call: .
clone_size: .
cdr3_nt: TGTGCCAGCAGCCCCCTGGAGGGGCGCTGGGTTCCTTGGTACGAGCAGTACTTC
cdr3_aa: CASSPLEGRWVPWYEQYF

v_call: TRBV28
j_call: TRBJ2-4
d_call: TRBD2
clone_size: .
cdr3_nt: TGTGCCAGCAGCCCCCCCGGGAGGGCCAACATTCAGTACTTC
cdr3_aa: CASSPPGRANIQYF

v_call: TRBV19
j_call: TRBJ1-5
d_call: TRBD1
clone_size: few
cdr3_nt: TGTGCCAGTACCCTTACCGGGCAGGGGGACCAGCCCCAGCATTTT
cdr3_aa: CASTLTGQGDQPQHF